Described below is a single T cell receptor (beta chain) sequence and its context. Other DNA sequences within the sample encode an identical CDR3. TCRdb keeps only in-frame clones here, not all; method: immunoSEQ multiplex PCR. The table has a few hundred thousand clones, about 88% seen once; the top ten hold 1.7%. This sample was taken from a study of blood T cell repertoires in COVID-19. CDR3 size: 15 residues. Germline V gene sequence: CDR1 SEHNR, CDR2 FQNEAQ (reference sequence). V shed 1 base and J 4 bases; nucleotides not matched to a gene: 1. This sequence joins TRBV7-9 and TRBJ2-2; 9 bases map to TRBD1. Sequencing was done on a sample of peripheral blood. The sequence was obtained from a man aged 65 to 85 with acute or convalescent COVID-19. CDR3 region: CASSLDRGRTGELFF. CDR3 coding DNA: TGTGCCAGCAGCTTAGACAGGGGGCGCACCGGGGAGCTGTTTTTT.